This TCR beta chain was captured in a study of circulating and synovial CD4+ cells in juvenile arthritis. General study points: These blood cells shared more CDR3 sequences with synovium than bulk blood. Circulating pathogenic-like and bulk T cells looked alike by Vbeta family usage.

Measured with immunoSEQ multiplex PCR; TCRdb has only the in-frame clones, and not every one. This sample has tens of thousands of clones, with 85% to 95% found just once. The CDR3 is made up of 16 amino acids. Unmatched junction bases numbered 13, after V lost 4 bases and J lost 5 bases. Germline CDR1 reads MNHEY; CDR2 reads SMNVEV (reference sequence). Patients with active juvenile idiopathic arthritis donated these samples. Worth noting for this clone: Its target is not known.

The sample consisted of CD4+ T cells from blood. The clonotype originates from a human donor with juvenile idiopathic arthritis. V usage is TRBV27 and J usage is TRBJ2-7; 8 bases map to TRBD1. For the CDR3, the DNA is TGTGCCAGCAGTTCCCAGGGGGCGCCCCCCCTGGACGAGCAGTACTTC. Translating gives CASSSQGAPPLDEQYF.